This entry lists 6 T cell receptor beta chains sequenced from one sample in a study of T cell repertoires in cytomegalovirus infection (dated by TCRdb to the late 2010s). The sample was run on an Illumina HiSeq 1500. TCRdb reran the public reads through fastp at Q25 and MiXCR, keeping productive beta chains. Rows merge per CDR3 protein into single entries with the most common DNA and genes. In this sample the table shows approximately 110,000 distinct CDR3 sequences, over 30% of which occur a single time. The biggest ten clones account for approximately 59% of the sample. These TCRs' antigens remain unknown. The sample's treatment or condition label, decoded: in vitro stimulation with specific CMV peptide epitopes to enrich CMV-specific T cells. The sequencing used CD8+ T cells from cultured PBMCs, collected from culture after CMV antigen stimulation. These receptors were taken from a human donor in good health (CMV status not recorded). Some clones in this sample may be carry-over from other donors' samples.

The chain couples TRBV7-6 to TRBJ2-3; 8 bases are a match to TRBD2. V lost 5 bases and J lost 1; bases outside the gene matches: 8. The CDR3 covers 16 residues. Germline lookup yields CDR1 SGHVS and CDR2 FNYEAQ. The CDR3 nucleotides read TGTGCCAGCAGCCCTCCCTCGGGGGGGGGCACAGATACGCAGTATTTT. Protein: CASSPPSGGGTDTQYF.

The chain recombines TRBV27 with TRBJ2-7, with D hard to call. The CDR3 runs to 14 residues. Germline V gives CDR1 MNHEY, CDR2 SMNVEV (reference sequence). V lost 3 bases, J lost 3 bases, and 12 bases lay in between. CDR3 residues: CASSFAGLLYEQYF. The CDR3 nucleotides are TGTGCCAGCAGTTTTGCCGGGCTACTCTACGAGCAGTACTTC.

This clonotype has a handful of counts. The gene calls are TRBV12-3 or TRBV12-4 and TRBJ2-1, with D unresolved. The CDR3 is 13 residues long. V was cut by 7 bases and J by 9 bases, with 16 bases left in between. This CDR3 reads CASTRTGPGEQFF. The CDR3, as DNA: TGTGCCAGCACCCGGACCGGCCCTGGTGAGCAGTTCTTC.

This clonotype has more than one count but fewer than ten. At one of its ends the junction is not consistent with the germline gene, which may arise from a read error. J is TRBJ2-3 and V is TRBV9; D gene ambiguous. The CDR3 runs 13 residues. In germline, CDR1 is SGDLS, CDR2 YYNGEE. CDR3 DNA: TGTGCCAGCAGCGTAGGCCGCACGGATACGCAGTATTTT. Translated, it gives CASSVGRTDTQYF.

This clonotype has only a few counts. The chain is built from TRBV19 and TRBJ2-2; D gene unclear. V lost 10 bases and J lost 0, with 15 bases in between. Germline V gives CDR1 LNHDA, CDR2 SQIVND (reference sequence). The CDR3 consists of 15 residues. The CDR3 DNA reads as TGTGCCACCAGACTCGAGATCGCGAACACCGGGGAGCTGTTTTTT. Its translation is CATRLEIANTGELFF.

This clonotype appeared once. Here the CDR3 DNA reads TGTGCCAGCAGTTTGGGTAGCGCCCCCGGGGAGCTGTTTTTT. Amino acids: CASSLGSAPGELFF. This chain links TRBV27 with TRBJ2-2, with a tentative D call TRBD2 (5 bases). Germline V gene sequence: CDR1 MNHEY, CDR2 SMNVEV (reference sequence). The V gene lost 3 bases and the J gene lost 6 bases, with 11 bases spanning the gap. This CDR3 region has 14 residues.